This T cell receptor beta chain is from a study of shared clonotypes between healthy human individuals. CD45RO-negative, CCR7-positively selected cells formed the naive CD8 fraction, excluding terminally differentiated effector memory CD45RA+ cells. In this sample, this clone turned up once. In germline, CDR1 is SGHRS, CDR2 YFSETQ. V was clipped by 0 bases and J by 3 bases, with 13 bases between them. The CDR3 is made up of 15 amino acids. Assay used: immunoSEQ multiplex PCR; TCRdb lists only in-frame clones, some missing. In the table there are about 2 million clones, 85% to 95% of which are singletons.

Sequencing used naive CD8+ T cells sorted from blood. The chain combines TRBV5-1 with TRBJ2-7, with a tentative D call TRBD2 (6 bases). The source is a man younger than 35 in good health. In nucleotides, the CDR3 is TGCGCCAGCAGCTTGGCGGCGGGAAGCCTCTACGAGCAGTACTTC. Encoded protein: CASSLAAGSLYEQYF. Full variable domain (missing parts from reference TRBV5-1 and TRBJ2-7): KAGVTQTPRYLIKTRGQQVTLSCSPISGHRSVSWYQQTPGQGLQFLFEYFSETQRNKGNFPGRFSGRQFSNSRSEMNVSTLELGDSALYLCASSLAAGSLYEQYFGPGTRLTVT.